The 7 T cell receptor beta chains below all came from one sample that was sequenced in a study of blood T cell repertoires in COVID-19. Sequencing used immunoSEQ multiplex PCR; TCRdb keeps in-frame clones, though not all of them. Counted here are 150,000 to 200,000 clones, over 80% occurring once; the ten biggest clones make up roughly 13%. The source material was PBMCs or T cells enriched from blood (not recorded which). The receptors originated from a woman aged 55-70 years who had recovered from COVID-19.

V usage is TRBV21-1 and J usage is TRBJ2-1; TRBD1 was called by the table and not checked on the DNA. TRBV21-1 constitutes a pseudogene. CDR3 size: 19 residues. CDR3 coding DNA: TGTGCCAGCAGCAAAGTGGGACAGTGGTGGTCCTGCTCCTACAATGAGCAGTTCTTC. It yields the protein CASSKVGQWWSCSYNEQFF.

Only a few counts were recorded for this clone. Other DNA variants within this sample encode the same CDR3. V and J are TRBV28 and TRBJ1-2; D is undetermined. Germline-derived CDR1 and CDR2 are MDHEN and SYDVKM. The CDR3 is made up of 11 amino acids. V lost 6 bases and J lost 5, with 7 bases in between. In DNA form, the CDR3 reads TGTGCCAGCAGCTCCGTATATGGCTACACCTTC. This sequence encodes CASSSVYGYTF.

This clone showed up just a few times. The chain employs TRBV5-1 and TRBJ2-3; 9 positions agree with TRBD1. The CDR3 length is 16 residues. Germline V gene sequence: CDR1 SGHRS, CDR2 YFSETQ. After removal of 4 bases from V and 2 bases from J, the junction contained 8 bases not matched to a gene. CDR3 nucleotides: TGCGCCAGCAGCAATCCGGACAGGGGCGCCACAGATACGCAGTATTTT. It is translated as CASSNPDRGATDTQYF.

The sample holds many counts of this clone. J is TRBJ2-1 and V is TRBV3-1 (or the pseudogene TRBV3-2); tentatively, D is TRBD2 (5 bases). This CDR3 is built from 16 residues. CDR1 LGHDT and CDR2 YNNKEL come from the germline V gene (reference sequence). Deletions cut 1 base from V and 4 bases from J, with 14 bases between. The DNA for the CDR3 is TGTGCCAGCAGCCAAGGTGCGAGGGCCGAGTACAATGAGCAGTTCTTC. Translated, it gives CASSQGARAEYNEQFF.

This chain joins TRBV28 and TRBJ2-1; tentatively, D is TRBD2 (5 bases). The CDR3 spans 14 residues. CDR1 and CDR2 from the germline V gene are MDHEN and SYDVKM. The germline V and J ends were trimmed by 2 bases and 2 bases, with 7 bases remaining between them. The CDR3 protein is CASSLAGAYNEQFF. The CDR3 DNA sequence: TGTGCCAGCAGTTTAGCGGGTGCCTACAATGAGCAGTTCTTC.

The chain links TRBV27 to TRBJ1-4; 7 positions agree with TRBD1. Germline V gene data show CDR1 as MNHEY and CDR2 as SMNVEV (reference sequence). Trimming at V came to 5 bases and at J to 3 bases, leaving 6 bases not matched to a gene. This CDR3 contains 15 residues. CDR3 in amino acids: CASSVQGVPNEKLFF. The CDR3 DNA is TGTGCCAGCAGTGTCCAGGGGGTCCCTAATGAAAAACTGTTTTTT.

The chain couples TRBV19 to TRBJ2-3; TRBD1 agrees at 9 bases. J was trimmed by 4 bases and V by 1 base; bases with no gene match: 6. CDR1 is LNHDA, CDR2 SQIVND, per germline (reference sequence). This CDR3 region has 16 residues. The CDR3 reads CASSIGGDRVPDTQYF. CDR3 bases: TGTGCCAGTAGTATAGGAGGGGACAGGGTGCCAGATACGCAGTATTTT.